Ten or more counts support the clone carrying this T cell receptor beta chain. Its antigen remains unknown. This record belongs to a study of T cell repertoires in cytomegalovirus infection. The germline V and J ends were trimmed by 5 bases and 0 bases, with 8 bases remaining between them. CDR3 length equals 15 residues. CDR1 is SGHVS and CDR2 is FNYEAQ in the germline V gene. TCRdb passed the reads through MiXCR, listing each CDR3 protein once. The sample lists more than 350,000 distinct CDR3 sequences, approximately 33% occurring once. The study, taken as a whole, reports: HLA-C-restricted TCR beta clonotypes specific for CMV led the ex vivo response.

The chain employs TRBV7-6 and TRBJ2-6, with D uncertain. Sequencing used PBMCs. This clonotype was obtained from a human donor in good health (CMV status not recorded). Some clones in this sample may be carry-over from other donors' samples. The CDR3 sequence: CASSPGGSGANVLTF. The CDR3 DNA sequence: TGTGCCAGCAGCCCCGGTGGCTCTGGGGCCAACGTCCTGACTTTC. Variable domain in full (rest from reference TRBV7-6 and TRBJ2-6): GAGVSQSPRYKVTKRGQDVALRCDPISGHVSLYWYRQALGQGPEFLTYFNYEAQQDKSGLPNDRFSAERPEGSISTLTIQRTEQRDSAMYRCASSPGGSGANVLTFGAGSRLTVL.